The rows below give T cell receptor beta chains drawn from one sample of a study of blood T cell repertoires in COVID-19. Profiling relied on immunoSEQ multiplex PCR, and the TCRdb table lists in-frame clones only, not all of them. The sample has 95,000 to 120,000 clones; 60% to 85% are singletons. Sequenced material: peripheral blood. These receptors all come from a woman in her thirties or forties with acute or convalescent COVID-19. Each CDR3 is given with its conserved first and last residue. A D gene is named only where the DNA matches it firmly. Size tells how often a clone was seen (once, few, many) or the class of an expanded clone, and some rows leave it out.

V: TRBV10-3; D: TRBD1; J: TRBJ2-7; size: .; DNA: TGTGCCATCAGTATCCTCAGGGGACAGGGGTTGTACGAGCAGTACTTC; CDR3: CAISILRGQGLYEQYF
V: TRBV7-6; D: TRBD1; J: TRBJ1-1; size: .; DNA: TGTGCCAGCAGCGAGGACAGGGGGCGCGGGGACACTGAAGCTTTCTTT; CDR3: CASSEDRGRGDTEAFF
V: TRBV5-1; D: TRBD1; J: TRBJ2-3; size: .; DNA: TGCGCCAGCAGCTTGGGCGGGACAGGGGGCACAGATACGCAGTATTTT; CDR3: CASSLGGTGGTDTQYF
V: TRBV10-3; D: TRBD1; J: TRBJ1-5; size: .; DNA: TGTGCCATCAGTGAGATGACAGGGGATCAGCCCCAGCATTTT; CDR3: CAISEMTGDQPQHF
V: TRBV24-1; D: .; J: TRBJ2-3; size: .; DNA: TGTGCCACCAGTGATTTGCGGGGAGACACAGATACGCAGTATTTT; CDR3: CATSDLRGDTDTQYF
V: TRBV28; D: TRBD1; J: TRBJ2-1; size: .; DNA: TGTGCCAGCAGTTTACCCCCGGGACAGGGTCACAATGAGCAGTTCTTC; CDR3: CASSLPPGQGHNEQFF
V: TRBV19; D: TRBD1; J: TRBJ1-2; size: .; DNA: TGTGCCACCCTACCGGGACAGGGGCTTCTTTATGGCTACACCTTC; CDR3: CATLPGQGLLYGYTF
V: TRBV28; D: .; J: TRBJ1-5; size: .; DNA: TGTGCCAGCAGTTTAGCAGGGGCAGGTTTCCGCCAGCCCCAGCATTTT; CDR3: CASSLAGAGFRQPQHF
V: TRBV7-2; D: .; J: TRBJ2-2; size: .; DNA: TGTGCCAGCAGCAAACTCATCGGGGAGCTGTTTTTT; CDR3: CASSKLIGELFF
V: TRBV5-1; D: TRBD1; J: TRBJ2-7; size: many; DNA: TGCGCCAGCAGCTTGGGCCCCCCGGGACAGGGAAGCGGGCAGTACTTC; CDR3: CASSLGPPGQGSGQYF
V: TRBV4-3; D: TRBD2; J: TRBJ2-2; size: .; DNA: TGCGCCAGCAGCCAAGATCCCACTAGCGGGGGGGCCGTTGGCACCGGGGAGCTGTTTTTT; CDR3: CASSQDPTSGGAVGTGELFF
V: TRBV2; D: .; J: TRBJ1-6; size: .; DNA: TGTGCCAGCACCAAGGAGGAGACCTCCGGGTGGCCCCTCCACTTT; CDR3: CASTKEETSGWPLHF
V: TRBV7-2; D: TRBD1; J: TRBJ1-2; size: .; DNA: TGTGCCAGCAGCCTCGAAAGGGGGCTCGGCTATGGCTACACCTTC; CDR3: CASSLERGLGYGYTF
V: TRBV6-1; D: .; J: TRBJ2-1; size: .; DNA: TGTGCCAGCAGTGATCTCCGAGGAAGTGAGCAGTTCTTC; CDR3: CASSDLRGSEQFF